The rows below give T cell receptor beta chains drawn from one sample of a study of T-cell reconstitution after alpha-beta-depleted transplantation in children. From the PCR reads, TCRdb called clonotypes with MiXCR, one entry per CDR3 protein. The sample holds about 490,000 distinct CDR3 sequences, under 12% seen once. The sequenced sample was PBMCs, obtained before TCRalphabeta/CD19-depleted stem cell transplant. These receptors originate from a child aged 2-15 years with inherited bone marrow failure, due to receive a stem cell transplant. CDR3s leave out the opening cysteine and the closing phenylalanine or tryptophan. Fields, in order: V gene, J gene, CDR3 protein.

V: TRBV11-2
J: TRBJ2-6
CDR3: ASSLEGTGANVLT

V: TRBV6-1
J: TRBJ2-4
CDR3: ASSPNREGLGSIQY

V: TRBV29-1
J: TRBJ2-5
CDR3: SVMGLAGEETQY

V: TRBV3-1
J: TRBJ2-3
CDR3: ASSHPGLAGGKGDTQY

V: TRBV5-1
J: TRBJ1-1
CDR3: ASSLSGLTNTEAF

V: TRBV12-3/TRBV12-4
J: TRBJ2-5
CDR3: ASSPLPQATQY

V: TRBV10-3
J: TRBJ2-2
CDR3: AIRASGRGELF

V: TRBV12-3/TRBV12-4
J: TRBJ2-3
CDR3: ASRPIGGTDTQY

V: TRBV30
J: TRBJ2-7
CDR3: AWSGQGWGSYEQY

V: TRBV28
J: TRBJ2-7
CDR3: ASSARLAPEQY

V: TRBV4-3
J: TRBJ1-4
CDR3: ASSQDRTGVAATNEKLF

V: TRBV5-1
J: TRBJ2-1
CDR3: ASSLGPVGNEQF

V: TRBV20-1
J: TRBJ2-1
CDR3: SARGLALLLSSYNEQF

V: TRBV6-1
J: TRBJ1-1
CDR3: ASRPTGGRNTEAF

V: TRBV19
J: TRBJ2-1
CDR3: ASSMDRGPYNEQF

V: TRBV6-5
J: TRBJ1-2
CDR3: ASSRPGGGYT